This T cell receptor beta chain is drawn from a study of blood T cell repertoires in COVID-19. Turning to the study itself: Researchers got acute and convalescent COVID-19 samples from the United States, Italy and Spain. The analysed material was cDNA or gDNA that came from T cells, B-cell-depleted T cells, or PBMCs.

The assay was immunoSEQ multiplex PCR, and TCRdb's table has in-frame clones only and misses some. This sample has more than 150,000 clones, with roughly four fifths found just once. The V gene lost 0 bases and the J gene lost 1 base, with 13 bases spanning the gap. CDR1 and CDR2 (germline): SGDLS, YYNGEE. This CDR3 region has 16 residues. Ages ranged from about 18 to 89 years, with residence in approximately 23 US areas. Each participant's cohort was designated according to participant-reported clinical history. This clone has only one observation. This receptor was obtained from a man in his forties or fifties who had recovered from COVID-19. Sequenced: PBMCs or T cells enriched from blood (not recorded which). This rearrangement joins TRBV9 to TRBJ2-5, with D perhaps matching TRBD2 (5 bases). DNA for the CDR3: TGTGCCAGCAGCGTAGTAGGAGGCGAAACCCAAGAGACCCAGTACTTC. It is translated as CASSVVGGETQETQYF. Drawing the rest from reference TRBV9 and TRBJ2-5, the complete variable domain is DSGVTQTPKHLITATGQRVTLRCSPRSGDLSVYWYQQSLDQGLQFLIQYYNGEERAKGNILERFSAQQFPDLHSELNLSSLELGDSALYFCASSVVGGETQETQYFGPGTRLLVL.